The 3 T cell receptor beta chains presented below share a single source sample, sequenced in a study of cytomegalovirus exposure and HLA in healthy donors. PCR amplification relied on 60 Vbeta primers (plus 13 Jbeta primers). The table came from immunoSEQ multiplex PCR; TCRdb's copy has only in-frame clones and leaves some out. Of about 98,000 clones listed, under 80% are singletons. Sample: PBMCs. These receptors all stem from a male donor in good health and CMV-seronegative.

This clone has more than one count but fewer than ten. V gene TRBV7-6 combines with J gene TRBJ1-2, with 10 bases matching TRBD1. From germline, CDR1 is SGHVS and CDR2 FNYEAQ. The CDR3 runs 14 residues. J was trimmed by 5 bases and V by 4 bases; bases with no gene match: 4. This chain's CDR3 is CASSSGTGVYGYTF. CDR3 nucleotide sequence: TGTGCCAGCAGCTCCGGGACAGGGGTATATGGCTACACCTTC.

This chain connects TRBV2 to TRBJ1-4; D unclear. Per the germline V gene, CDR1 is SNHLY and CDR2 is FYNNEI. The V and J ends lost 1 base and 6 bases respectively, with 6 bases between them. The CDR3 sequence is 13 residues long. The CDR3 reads CASSEVTDEKLFF. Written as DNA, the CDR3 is TGTGCCAGCAGTGAAGTCACTGATGAAAAACTGTTTTTT.

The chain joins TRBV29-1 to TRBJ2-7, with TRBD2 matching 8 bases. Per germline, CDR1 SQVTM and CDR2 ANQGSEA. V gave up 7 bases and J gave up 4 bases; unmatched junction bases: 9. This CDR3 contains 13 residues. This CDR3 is CSGSTGGGYEQYF. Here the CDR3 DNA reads TGCAGCGGCTCTACCGGGGGGGGGTACGAGCAGTACTTC.